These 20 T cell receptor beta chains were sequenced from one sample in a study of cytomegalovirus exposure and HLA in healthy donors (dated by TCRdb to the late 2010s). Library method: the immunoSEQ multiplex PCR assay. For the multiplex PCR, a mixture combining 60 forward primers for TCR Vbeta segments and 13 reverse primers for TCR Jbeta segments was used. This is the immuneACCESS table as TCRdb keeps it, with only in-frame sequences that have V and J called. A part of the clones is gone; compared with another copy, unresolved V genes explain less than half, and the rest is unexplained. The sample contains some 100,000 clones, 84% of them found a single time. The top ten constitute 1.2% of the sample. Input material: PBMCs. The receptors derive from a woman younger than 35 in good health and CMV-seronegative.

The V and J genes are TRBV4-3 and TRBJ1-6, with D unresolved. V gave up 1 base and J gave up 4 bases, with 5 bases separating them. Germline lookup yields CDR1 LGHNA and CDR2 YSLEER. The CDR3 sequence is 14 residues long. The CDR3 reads CASSQGQYNSPLHF. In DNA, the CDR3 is TGCGCCAGCAGCCAAGGGCAGTATAATTCACCCCTCCACTTT.

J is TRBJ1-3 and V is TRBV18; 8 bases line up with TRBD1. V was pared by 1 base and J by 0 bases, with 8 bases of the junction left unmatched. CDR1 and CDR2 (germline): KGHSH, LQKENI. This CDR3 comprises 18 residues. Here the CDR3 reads CASSPRSTGGSSGNTIYF. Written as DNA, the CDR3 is TGTGCCAGCTCACCACGGTCCACAGGGGGAAGCTCTGGAAACACCATATATTTT.

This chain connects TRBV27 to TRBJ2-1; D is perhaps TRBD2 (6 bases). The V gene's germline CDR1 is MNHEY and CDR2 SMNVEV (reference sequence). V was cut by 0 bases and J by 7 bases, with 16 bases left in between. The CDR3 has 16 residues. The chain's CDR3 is CASSLSTAGYNNEQFF. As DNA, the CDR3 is TGTGCCAGCAGTTTATCGACAGCGGGCTACAATAATGAGCAGTTCTTC.

Here the CDR3 reads CSAQPWGGIETQYF. The CDR3 nucleotides are TGCAGCGCTCAACCTTGGGGGGGGATCGAGACCCAGTACTTC. V is TRBV29-1 and J is TRBJ2-5, with 7 bases lining up with TRBD2. Trimming took 7 bases from V and 5 from J; bases not matched to a gene: 13. Germline V gene sequence: CDR1 SQVTM, CDR2 ANQGSEA. The CDR3 spans 14 residues.

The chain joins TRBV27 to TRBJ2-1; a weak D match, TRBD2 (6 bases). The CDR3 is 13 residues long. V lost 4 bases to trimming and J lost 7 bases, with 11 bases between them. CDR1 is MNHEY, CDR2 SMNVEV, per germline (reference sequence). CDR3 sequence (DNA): TGTGCCAGCAGTTCGGGACTTCTTAATGAGCAGTTCTTC. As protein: CASSSGLLNEQFF.

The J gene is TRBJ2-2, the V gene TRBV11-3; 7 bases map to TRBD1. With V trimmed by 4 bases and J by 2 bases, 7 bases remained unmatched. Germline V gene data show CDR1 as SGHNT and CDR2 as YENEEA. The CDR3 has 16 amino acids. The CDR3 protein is CASSSRQGRNTGELFF. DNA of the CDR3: TGTGCCAGCAGCTCACGACAGGGCCGAAACACCGGGGAGCTGTTTTTT.

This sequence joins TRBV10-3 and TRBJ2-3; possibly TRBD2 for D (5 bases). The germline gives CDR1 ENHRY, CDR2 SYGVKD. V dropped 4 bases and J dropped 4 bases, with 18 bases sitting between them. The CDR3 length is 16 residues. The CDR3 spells CAISGGRVIGPDTQYF. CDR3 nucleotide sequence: TGTGCCATCAGTGGAGGGCGCGTTATAGGTCCAGATACGCAGTATTTT.

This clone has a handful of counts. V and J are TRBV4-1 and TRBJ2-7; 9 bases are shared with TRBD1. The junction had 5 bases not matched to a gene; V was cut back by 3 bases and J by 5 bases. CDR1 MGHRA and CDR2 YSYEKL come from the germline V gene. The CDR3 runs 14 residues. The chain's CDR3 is CASSQEDRGDEQYF. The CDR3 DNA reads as TGCGCCAGCAGCCAGGAGGACAGGGGCGACGAGCAGTACTTC.

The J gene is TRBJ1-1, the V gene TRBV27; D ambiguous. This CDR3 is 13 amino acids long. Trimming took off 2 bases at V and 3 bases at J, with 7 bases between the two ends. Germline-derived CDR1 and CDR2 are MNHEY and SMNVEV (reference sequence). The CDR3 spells CASSLLADTEAFF. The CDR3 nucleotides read TGTGCCAGCAGTTTACTTGCAGACACTGAAGCTTTCTTT.

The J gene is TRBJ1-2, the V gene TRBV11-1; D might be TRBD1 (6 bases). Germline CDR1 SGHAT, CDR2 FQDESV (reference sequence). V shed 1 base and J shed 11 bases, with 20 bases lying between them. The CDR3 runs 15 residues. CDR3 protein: CASSLGRDTASSYTF. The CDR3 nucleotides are TGTGCCAGCAGCTTAGGACGGGACACTGCTTCGAGTTACACCTTC.

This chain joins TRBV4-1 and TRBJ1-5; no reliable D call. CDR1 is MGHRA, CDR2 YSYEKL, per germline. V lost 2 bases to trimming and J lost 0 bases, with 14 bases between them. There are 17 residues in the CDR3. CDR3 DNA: TGCGCCAGCAGCCAATTTTTTTCGGGAAATAGCAATCAGCCCCAGCATTTT. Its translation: CASSQFFSGNSNQPQHF.

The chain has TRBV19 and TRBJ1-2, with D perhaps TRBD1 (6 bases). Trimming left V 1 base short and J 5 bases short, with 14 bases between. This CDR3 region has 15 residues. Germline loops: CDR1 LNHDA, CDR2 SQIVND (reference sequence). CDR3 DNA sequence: TGTGCCAGTAGTATAGGGGGGTACGGACAGTATGGCTACACCTTC. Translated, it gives CASSIGGYGQYGYTF.

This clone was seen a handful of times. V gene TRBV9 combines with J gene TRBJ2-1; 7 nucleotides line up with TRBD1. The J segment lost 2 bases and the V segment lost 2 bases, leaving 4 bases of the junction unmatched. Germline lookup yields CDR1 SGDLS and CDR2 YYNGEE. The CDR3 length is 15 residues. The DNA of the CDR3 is TGTGCCAGCAGCGTTACAGGGGCACCCTACAATGAGCAGTTCTTC. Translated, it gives CASSVTGAPYNEQFF.

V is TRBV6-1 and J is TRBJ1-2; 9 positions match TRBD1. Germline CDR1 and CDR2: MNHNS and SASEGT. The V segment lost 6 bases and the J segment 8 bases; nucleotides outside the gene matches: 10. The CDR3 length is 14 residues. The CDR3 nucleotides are TGTGCCAGCAGCCCCACAGGGGGCACCGGAGGCTACACCTTC. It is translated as CASSPTGGTGGYTF.

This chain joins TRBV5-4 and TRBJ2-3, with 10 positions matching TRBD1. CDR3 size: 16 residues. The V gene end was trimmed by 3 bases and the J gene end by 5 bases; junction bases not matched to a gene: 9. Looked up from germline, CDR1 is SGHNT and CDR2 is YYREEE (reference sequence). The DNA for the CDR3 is TGTGCCAGCAGCTCCCGACAGGGGGCAGTAATAGATACGCAGTATTTT. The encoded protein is CASSSRQGAVIDTQYF.

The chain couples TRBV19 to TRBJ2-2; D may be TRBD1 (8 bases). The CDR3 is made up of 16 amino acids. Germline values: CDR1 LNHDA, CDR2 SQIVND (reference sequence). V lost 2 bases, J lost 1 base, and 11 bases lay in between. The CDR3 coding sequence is TGTGCCAGTAGTATAAGCGGGACAGGGAACACCGGGGAGCTGTTTTTT. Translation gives CASSISGTGNTGELFF.

The CDR3 nucleotides are TGTGCCAGAAGCCCACCTAGCCCCCACGGCATGGATACGCAGTATTTT. Translating it yields CARSPPSPHGMDTQYF. The rearrangement joins TRBV5-3 to TRBJ2-3; D possibly corresponds to TRBD2 (5 bases). TRBV5-3 qualifies as an ORF whose function is uncertain. The germline V and J ends were trimmed by 4 bases and 6 bases, with 21 bases remaining between them. The CDR3 consists of 16 residues.

This chain's CDR3 is CASSLPKEEQYF. The CDR3, as DNA: TGTGCCAGCAGCCTACCAAAGGAGGAGCAGTACTTC. V gene TRBV28 combines with J gene TRBJ2-7, with D unclear. V lost 6 bases and J lost 7, with 13 bases in between. CDR1 and CDR2 from the germline V gene are MDHEN and SYDVKM. The CDR3 has 12 residues.

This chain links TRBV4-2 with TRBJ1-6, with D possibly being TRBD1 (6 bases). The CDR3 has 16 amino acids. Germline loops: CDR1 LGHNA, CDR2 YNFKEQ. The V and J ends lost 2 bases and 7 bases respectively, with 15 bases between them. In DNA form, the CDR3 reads TGTGCCAGCAGCCAAATCCCCGGGGGGGGCAATTCACCCCTCCACTTT. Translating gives CASSQIPGGGNSPLHF.

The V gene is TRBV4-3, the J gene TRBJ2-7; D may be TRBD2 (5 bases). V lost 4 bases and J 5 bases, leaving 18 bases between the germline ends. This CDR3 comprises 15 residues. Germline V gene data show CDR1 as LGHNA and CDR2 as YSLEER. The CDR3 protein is CASSPSSRGLDEQYF. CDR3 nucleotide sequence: TGCGCCAGCAGCCCCTCCTCTAGAGGGTTAGACGAGCAGTACTTC.